What follows are 32 T cell receptor beta chains derived from one specimen sequenced in a study of blood T cell repertoires in COVID-19. Generated by immunoSEQ multiplex PCR, the TCRdb table keeps only in-frame clones and is missing some. The data contain about 270,000 clones, about nine tenths of them singletons. The material sequenced was PBMCs or T cells enriched from blood (not recorded which). Receptors originate from a woman between 40 and 55 years old with acute COVID-19.

J is TRBJ1-1 and V is TRBV6-2 or TRBV6-3; perhaps TRBD1 as D (6 bases). The V and J ends lost 4 bases and 4 bases respectively, with 16 bases between them. This CDR3 has 15 amino acids. In germline, CDR1 is MNHEY, CDR2 SVGEGT. CDR3 nucleotide sequence: TGTGCCAGCAGTTCCACAGGATCACAGGGCACTGAAGCTTTCTTT. Protein sequence: CASSSTGSQGTEAFF.

V usage is TRBV4-1 and J usage is TRBJ2-1; TRBD2 agrees at 10 bases. Germline loops: CDR1 MGHRA, CDR2 YSYEKL. The CDR3 contains 16 residues. The trim removed 1 base at V and 4 bases at J, leaving 4 bases unmatched. Written as DNA, the CDR3 is TGCGCCAGCAGCCAAGTAGCGGGAGGTACTTACAATGAGCAGTTCTTC. This sequence encodes CASSQVAGGTYNEQFF.

CDR3 bases: TGCGCCAGCAGCAGGGATAGCTATGGCTACACCTTC. Its protein is CASSRDSYGYTF. J is TRBJ1-2 and V is TRBV10-2, with D maybe TRBD1 (5 bases). This CDR3 spans 12 amino acids. Trimming cost V 6 bases and J 4 bases, with 9 bases left between them. Germline V lookup: CDR1 WSHSY, CDR2 SAAADI.

This chain connects TRBV30 to TRBJ1-5; tentative D call: TRBD1 (6 bases). This CDR3 is built from 13 residues. Germline V gives CDR1 GTSNPN, CDR2 SVGIG (reference sequence). Trimming removed 3 bases at V and 7 bases at J, with 13 bases between. The CDR3 coding sequence is TGTGCCTGGAGCAAGGGGGTTCGGCAGCCCCAGCATTTT. Translation gives CAWSKGVRQPQHF.

CDR3 DNA: TGTGCCACCCGGGACAGGGGAGGTTGGACCGGGGAGCTGTTTTTT. Translated, it gives CATRDRGGWTGELFF. The chain is built from TRBV11-3 and TRBJ2-2; 10 positions agree with TRBD1. The CDR3 consists of 15 residues. The trim removed 10 bases at V and 5 bases at J, leaving 10 bases unmatched. Germline V gene lookup returns CDR1 SGHNT and CDR2 YENEEA.

The genes are TRBV4-2 and TRBJ2-1; 7 nucleotides line up with TRBD1. The V gene end was trimmed by 2 bases and the J gene end by 5 bases; junction bases not matched to a gene: 3. The CDR3 sequence is 14 residues long. Germline V gene sequence: CDR1 LGHNA, CDR2 YNFKEQ. CDR3 in DNA: TGTGCCAGCAGCCAAACCGGGACAGACAATGAGCAGTTCTTC. Translation gives CASSQTGTDNEQFF.

This clone was seen only a few times. The CDR3 here is CASSPGTTQTDTQYF. CDR3 nucleotide sequence: TGTGCCAGCAGCCCCGGGACTACACAGACAGATACGCAGTATTTT. This chain uses TRBV7-9 with TRBJ2-3; 7 nucleotides match TRBD2. This CDR3 is 15 amino acids long. The trim removed 5 bases at V and 3 bases at J, leaving 8 bases unmatched. Germline V gene data show CDR1 as SEHNR and CDR2 as FQNEAQ (reference sequence).

The chain uses TRBV7-2 and TRBJ2-2; 10 bases are a match to TRBD2. The CDR3 covers 15 residues. V trimming: 5 bases; J trimming: 1 base; junction bases outside the gene matches: 1. Germline-derived CDR1 and CDR2 are SGHTA and FQGNSA. CDR3 bases: TGTGCCAGCAGCCGGACTAGCGGGAACACCGGGGAGCTGTTTTTT. The encoded protein is CASSRTSGNTGELFF.

The chain links TRBV5-4 to TRBJ1-2; D gene uncertain. Germline CDR1 and CDR2: SGHNT and YYREEE (reference sequence). Trimming stripped 4 bases from V and 2 bases from J, with 9 bases between. This CDR3 region has 13 residues. The CDR3 is CASSRGGNYGYTF. CDR3 sequence (DNA): TGTGCCAGCAGCCGTGGAGGGAACTATGGCTACACCTTC.

This chain uses TRBV9 with TRBJ2-7; possibly TRBD2 for D (5 bases). The V gene lost 4 bases and the J gene lost 3 bases, with 14 bases spanning the gap. The V gene's germline CDR1 is SGDLS and CDR2 YYNGEE. The CDR3 has 14 residues. The CDR3 DNA is TGTGCCAGCAGCCCAGCGGCTAATCACTACGAGCAGTACTTC. Residues: CASSPAANHYEQYF.

The chain has TRBV4-1 and TRBJ1-6; the D is unclear. V was pared by 1 base and J by 3 bases, with 7 bases between. Germline loops: CDR1 MGHRA, CDR2 YSYEKL. CDR3 size: 15 residues. The CDR3 sequence: CASSQVGLYNSPLHF. In DNA, the CDR3 is TGCGCCAGCAGCCAAGTGGGCCTCTATAATTCACCCCTCCACTTT.

The chain carries TRBV28 and TRBJ2-7; 7 nucleotides agree with TRBD2. Germline CDR1 MDHEN, CDR2 SYDVKM. CDR3 size: 15 residues. Germline trimming cut 4 bases from V and 0 bases from J; bases unmatched to any gene: 6. The CDR3 reads CASSSLGGSSYEQYF. CDR3 nucleotides: TGTGCCAGCAGTTCTCTCGGGGGGAGCTCCTACGAGCAGTACTTC.

Points on this clone: The sample contains more than one DNA sequence encoding this CDR3. The V call is TRBV2, the J call TRBJ1-2, with a weak D call TRBD1 (6 bases). Germline V gene sequence: CDR1 SNHLY, CDR2 FYNNEI. The CDR3 sequence is 13 residues long. Trimming pared 3 bases from V and 2 bases from J, leaving 7 bases between. The CDR3 sequence is CASSEQGNYGYTF. In nucleotides, the CDR3 is TGTGCCAGCAGTGAGCAGGGGAACTATGGCTACACCTTC.

The chain links TRBV9 to TRBJ2-3; 9 nucleotides align to TRBD2. V gave up 2 bases and J gave up 0 bases; unmatched junction bases: 4. From germline, CDR1 is SGDLS and CDR2 YYNGEE. CDR3 length: 16 residues. The CDR3 DNA follows: TGTGCCAGCAGCGTTAGCGGGGGCCCTAGCACAGATACGCAGTATTTT. Translating gives CASSVSGGPSTDTQYF.

This CDR3 reads CASSLGAGMTPYEQYF. The CDR3 coding sequence is TGTGCCAGCAGCTTAGGGGCAGGGATGACGCCTTACGAGCAGTACTTC. This rearrangement joins TRBV11-2 to TRBJ2-7; a possible D gene is TRBD1 (5 bases). V lost 1 base to trimming and J lost 4 bases, with 17 bases between them. Germline lookup yields CDR1 SGHAT and CDR2 FQNNGV. The CDR3 covers 16 residues.

The V and J genes are TRBV19 and TRBJ2-7; TRBD2 matches at 13 bases. This CDR3 has 15 residues. The junction had 1 base not matched to a gene; V was cut back by 1 base and J by 4 bases. Looked up from germline, CDR1 is LNHDA and CDR2 is SQIVND (reference sequence). This CDR3 is CASSIGTSGRYEQYF. The CDR3 DNA sequence: TGTGCCAGTAGTATAGGGACTAGCGGGAGATACGAGCAGTACTTC.

As DNA, the CDR3 is TGTGCCAGCAGCTTGGGACTTGGACAGGATGGAAACACCATATATTTT. It specifies CASSLGLGQDGNTIYF. This rearrangement joins TRBV11-3 to TRBJ1-3; 7 bases align to TRBD1. The CDR3 consists of 16 residues. V lost 3 bases, J lost 3 bases, and 8 bases stayed unmatched. In germline, CDR1 is SGHNT, CDR2 YENEEA.

The chain's CDR3 is CASSGLAGSYEQYF. The DNA for the CDR3 is TGTGCCAGCAGTGGTCTAGCGGGCTCCTACGAGCAGTACTTC. The chain recombines TRBV3-1 (or the pseudogene TRBV3-2) with TRBJ2-7, with TRBD2 identical over 8 bases. Losses at the gene ends were 6 bases for V and 0 bases for J; bases not matched to a gene: 4. The germline CDR1 and CDR2 sequences are LGHDT and YNNKEL (reference sequence). The length of the CDR3 is 14 residues.

This clone was detected only once. The chain couples TRBV5-6 to TRBJ1-1, with D unresolved. Germline V CDR1 and CDR2: SGHDT, YYEEEE. V lost 2 bases, J lost 4 bases, and 12 bases lay in between. CDR3 length: 14 amino acids. CDR3 in DNA: TGTGCCAGCAGCTTTCTCGTGTCGGGCACTGAAGCTTTCTTT. It specifies CASSFLVSGTEAFF.

The chain has TRBV29-1 and TRBJ2-5; the match to TRBD2 covers 12 bases. V was clipped by 0 bases and J by 9 bases; unmatched bases: 17. The germline CDR1 and CDR2 sequences are SQVTM and ANQGSEA. This CDR3 comprises 18 residues. CDR3 sequence (DNA): TGCAGCGTTGAAGATCGTGATATAGGGGCTAGCGGGAGGGCGCCCCAGTACTTC. This translates into CSVEDRDIGASGRAPQYF.

V usage is TRBV6-6 and J usage is TRBJ2-2; TRBD2 matches at 10 bases. The CDR3 extends over 13 amino acids. Germline lookup yields CDR1 MNHNY and CDR2 SVGAGI (reference sequence). The junction had 3 bases not matched to a gene; V was cut back by 11 bases and J by 3 bases. The CDR3 DNA sequence: TGTGCCGGCGGACTAGCGGACACCGGGGAGCTGTTTTTT. Translation gives CAGGLADTGELFF.

This chain links TRBV6-5 with TRBJ2-3; 7 bases are a match to TRBD1. V dropped 8 bases and J dropped 1; count of bases not matched to a gene: 9. From germline, CDR1 is MNHEY and CDR2 SVGAGI. The CDR3 runs to 15 residues. For the CDR3, the DNA is TGTGCCAGCTATGAGAGAGGGGGCCGCACAGATACGCAGTATTTT. Its protein product is CASYERGGRTDTQYF.

The V gene is TRBV11-3, the J gene TRBJ1-1; D unresolved. The CDR3 loop spans 13 amino acids. CDR1 is SGHNT and CDR2 is YENEEA in the germline V gene. V lost 3 bases to trimming and J lost 5 bases, with 10 bases between them. The CDR3 region has the DNA TGTGCCAGCAGCTTCGGGCGGGTTACTGAAGCTTTCTTT. Protein product: CASSFGRVTEAFF.

The chain employs TRBV3-1 (or the pseudogene TRBV3-2) and TRBJ2-5, with a tentative D call TRBD2 (6 bases). The CDR3 has 14 residues. Per the germline V gene, CDR1 is LGHDT and CDR2 is YNNKEL (reference sequence). Trimming took 4 bases from V and 4 from J, leaving 13 bases between them. The CDR3 nucleotides are TGTGCCAGCAGCCCGTACGCGGGGACAGAGACCCAGTACTTC. Translated: CASSPYAGTETQYF.

This clone was seen a single time. The chain is built from TRBV7-8 and TRBJ2-1, with D possibly being TRBD2 (5 bases). The CDR3 is made up of 16 amino acids. The V end was cut by 5 bases, the J end by 0 bases, with 14 bases between. Germline V gene lookup returns CDR1 SGHVS and CDR2 FQNEAQ. CDR3 nucleotides: TGTGCCAGCAGCCCCATATGGCGGGCCTCCTACAATGAGCAGTTCTTC. This encodes CASSPIWRASYNEQFF. The full variable domain, with the rest looked up from reference TRBV7-8 and TRBJ2-1, is GAGVSQSPRYKVAKRGQDVALRCDPISGHVSLFWYQQALGQGPEFLTYFQNEAQLDKSGLPSDRFFAERPEGSVSTLKIQRTQQEDSAVYLCASSPIWRASYNEQFFGPGTRLTVL.

V and J are TRBV19 and TRBJ2-7; TRBD1 aligns across 9 bases. This CDR3 has 15 amino acids. Germline CDR1 and CDR2: LNHDA and SQIVND (reference sequence). The J segment lost 3 bases and the V segment lost 4 bases, leaving 7 bases of the junction unmatched. CDR3 DNA sequence: TGTGCCAGTAGTAGGGGGACAGGGCTATTCTACGAGCAGTACTTC. Amino acids: CASSRGTGLFYEQYF.

J is TRBJ2-7 and V is TRBV24-1, with D possibly TRBD1 on 5 matching bases. Germline assignment: CDR1 KGHDR and CDR2 SFDVKD. The CDR3 length is 17 residues. Trimming took off 2 bases at V and 4 bases at J, with 20 bases between the two ends. CDR3 residues: CATSDSPRPGKSYEQYF. CDR3 bases: TGTGCCACCAGTGATTCTCCAAGGCCAGGGAAATCTTACGAGCAGTACTTC.

The CDR3 sequence is CASTKGTTNTGELFF. CDR3 coding DNA: TGTGCCAGCACCAAAGGGACTACGAACACCGGGGAGCTGTTTTTT. V and J are TRBV2 and TRBJ2-2; 7 bases fit TRBD2. Trimming removed 7 bases from V and 0 bases from J; junction bases left unmatched: 5. Per germline, CDR1 SNHLY and CDR2 FYNNEI. The CDR3 loop spans 15 amino acids.

The chain employs TRBV7-2 and TRBJ1-2; no firm D call. From germline, CDR1 is SGHTA and CDR2 FQGNSA. The CDR3 consists of 14 residues. V was shortened by 5 bases and J by 5 bases, with 15 bases between the two germline ends. CDR3 protein: CASSPMRARYGYTF. The CDR3 DNA sequence: TGTGCCAGCAGCCCGATGCGTGCCCGTTATGGCTACACCTTC.

This chain uses TRBV30 with TRBJ1-3, with no clear D. CDR1 is GTSNPN and CDR2 is SVGIG in the germline V gene (reference sequence). Trimming removed 5 bases from V and 4 bases from J, with 6 bases in between. CDR3 length: 11 amino acids. The CDR3 loop reads CAWSLGNTIYF. CDR3 nucleotides: TGTGCCTGGTCACTAGGAAACACCATATATTTT.

The chain carries TRBV19 and TRBJ1-5; perhaps TRBD1 as D (5 bases). The CDR3 is 16 residues long. The germline gives CDR1 LNHDA, CDR2 SQIVND (reference sequence). Trimming took off 10 bases at V and 1 base at J, with 20 bases between the two ends. CDR3 in DNA: TGTGCCACCTCGGGTGGGGGGAGAGGAAGCAATCAGCCCCAGCATTTT. This translates into CATSGGGRGSNQPQHF.

The chain uses TRBV7-9 and TRBJ1-4; D is perhaps TRBD1 (5 bases). V gave up 1 base and J gave up 7 bases, with 13 bases separating them. The CDR3 sequence is 15 residues long. From germline, CDR1 is SEHNR and CDR2 FQNEAQ (reference sequence). The CDR3 coding sequence is TGTGCCAGCAGCTTAGTCCGGGGGTCGGCTGAAAAACTGTTTTTT. Translating gives CASSLVRGSAEKLFF.